What follows are 27 T cell receptor beta chains derived from one specimen sequenced in a study of tumor-infiltrating lymphocytes in primary liver carcinoma. Starting from about 0.5 ug of total RNA, TCR beta cDNA was produced with a primer in the constant region. Employing slightly modified ARM-PCR, three nested multiplex PCR rounds were run, and these gave rise to the TCR beta libraries. The two initial PCR rounds, nine to eleven cycles each, used TRBV1-TRBV30 forward and C-beta reverse primers. TCRdb analysed the multiplex PCR reads with MiXCR anew, one entry per CDR3 protein. The sample gives some 180,000 distinct CDR3 sequences, 70% to 90% of which show up once; around 18% is in the top ten. Scientists recovered RNA and DNA together from around 20-30 mg of unsorted bulk tissue. The specimen sequenced was tumor tissue from primary liver carcinoma. These receptors all come from a middle-aged man with primary liver carcinoma and hepatitis B virus infection.

The chain is built from TRBV11-2 and TRBJ2-3; no clear D gene. In germline, CDR1 is SGHAT, CDR2 FQNNGV. This CDR3 is built from 14 residues. The CDR3 coding sequence is TGTCTCAGCAGCTTAAACCGAGAAGGGGATACGCAGTATTTT. Its protein product is CLSSLNREGDTQYF.

Turning to this clonotype: A read error may be the cause here, since a much bigger clone is one base away. The rearrangement uses TRBV24-1 and TRBJ2-7; 7 nucleotides line up with TRBD1. J was trimmed by 1 base and V by 5 bases; bases with no gene match: 4. The CDR3 length is 14 residues. From germline, CDR1 is KGHDR and CDR2 SFDVKD. The chain's CDR3 is CATSVGTVSYEQYF. The CDR3 nucleotides read TGTGCCACCAGTGTTGGGACAGTTTCCTACGAGCAGTACTTC.

This clonotype appeared once. At one end the junction does not follow the germline gene, possibly because of a read error. The chain uses TRBV28 and TRBJ1-1; 7 nucleotides align to TRBD1. CDR3 length equals 15 residues. In germline, CDR1 is MDHEN, CDR2 SYDVKM. The CDR3 loop is CACSPTGVFYTEAFF. The CDR3 DNA reads as TGTGCCTGCAGTCCCACAGGGGTCTTCTACACTGAGGCTTTCTTT.

Comment on this clonotype: Germline is not matched at one junction end, which may reflect a read error. The V and J genes are TRBV6-1 and TRBJ2-7, with D perhaps assigned TRBD1 or TRBD2 (7 bases each). CDR3 length equals 16 residues. Germline V gene data show CDR1 as MNHNS and CDR2 as SASEGT. The CDR3 bases are TGTCCCAGCAGTGAGGATCCAGGGGGGGGTTCCTACGAACAGTACTTC. The encoded protein is CPSSEDPGGGSYEQYF.

J is TRBJ2-3 and V is TRBV10-3, with TRBD1 identical over 7 bases. This CDR3 region has 16 residues. J gave up 4 bases and V 4 bases, and 11 bases lay outside the gene matches. CDR1 ENHRY and CDR2 SYGVKD come from the germline V gene. CDR3 nucleotides: TGTGCCATCAGTGCCGGGACAGAAACTAACTCAGATACGCAGTATTTT. As protein: CAISAGTETNSDTQYF.

This clonotype was observed at least ten times. The chain combines TRBV5-1 with TRBJ2-1, with 9 positions matching TRBD1. This CDR3 region has 16 residues. Germline loops: CDR1 SGHRS, CDR2 YFSETQ. V gave up 4 bases and J gave up 0 bases; unmatched junction bases: 5. CDR3 in amino acids: CASSIGTGSSYNEQFF. The CDR3 DNA follows: TGCGCCAGCAGCATTGGGACAGGGAGCTCCTACAATGAGCAGTTCTTC.

Notes on this clonotype: Lacking the conserved final phenylalanine or tryptophan, this CDR3 likely reflects a read error. The limits of the CDR3 on the DNA are not certain, so only TCRdb's listed CDR3 is given. This sequence joins TRBV6-2 or TRBV6-3 and TRBJ2-5; no DNA check was done on the table's D call, TRBD2. From germline, CDR1 is MNHEY and CDR2 SVGEGT. The length of the CDR3 is 17 amino acids, counting both ends. The chain's CDR3 is CASSCGSAGGWGETQYI.

As for this clonotype: Because the CDR3 is missing its conserved closing phenylalanine or tryptophan, this is likely a read error. This chain uses TRBV6-1 with TRBJ2-5; either TRBD1 or TRBD2 may fit D (5 bases each). Germline loops: CDR1 MNHNS, CDR2 SASEGT. This CDR3 spans 15 amino acids. Trimming removed 2 bases at V and 1 base at J, with 11 bases between. The CDR3 protein is CASSEIPRGQETQYL. CDR3 DNA: TGTGCCAGCAGTGAAATACCGAGGGGCCAAGAGACCCAGTACTTA.

With respect to this clonotype: One end of the junction fails to match germline, which may point to a read error. This chain joins TRBV11-1 and TRBJ2-1; D uncertain. Germline CDR1 SGHAT, CDR2 FQDESV (reference sequence). The CDR3 loop spans 12 amino acids. The CDR3 coding sequence is TGTGCCGGCAGCGAGGCAGTGTGTAAGCAGTTCTTC. This encodes CAGSEAVCKQFF.

Worth noting for this clonotype: A much larger clonotype is one base distant, so this may be a read error. V is TRBV11-2 and J is TRBJ2-3; TRBD2 might be the D (5 bases). This CDR3 has 15 amino acids. Germline CDR1 is SGHAT and CDR2 is FQNNGV. This chain's CDR3 is CVSSLEWTSTDTQYF. CDR3 in DNA: TGTGTCAGCAGCTTAGAGTGGACTAGCACAGATACGCAGTATTTT.

Of note for this clonotype: At one end, the junction sequence differs from germline, possibly due to a read error. The chain recombines TRBV11-2 with TRBJ1-4, with a tentative D call TRBD1 (5 bases). Germline V gives CDR1 SGHAT, CDR2 FQNNGV. The CDR3 covers 15 residues. The CDR3 nucleotides are TGTGTCAGCAACGTAGGGGCCGCCGTGAATGAAGAATTGTTTTTT. The encoded protein is CVSNVGAAVNEELFF.

This sequence joins TRBV29-1 and TRBJ2-3; D may be TRBD1 (6 bases). Near its end, the DNA agrees better with TRBJ1-5, so the J call may be wrong. From germline, CDR1 is SQVTM and CDR2 ANQGSEA. The CDR3 is 14 amino acids. CDR3 loop: CSVSGAGASNTQHF. CDR3 bases: TGCAGCGTTTCCGGGGCAGGGGCGTCAAATACGCAGCATTTT.

This clonotype was seen only once. This sequence may be a read error, since a much larger clone differs from it by one base. The V gene is TRBV9, the J gene TRBJ1-4; 7 nucleotides agree with TRBD1. CDR1 and CDR2 from the germline V gene are SGDLS and YYNGEE. The length of the CDR3 is 15 residues. This CDR3 reads CASSATGARGEKLIF. The CDR3 DNA reads TGTGCCAGCAGCGCTACAGGGGCCCGAGGGGAAAAACTGATTTTT.

With regard to this clonotype: An end of the junction does not agree with germline; a read error may underlie this. The chain combines TRBV29-1 with TRBJ2-2; D possibly matches TRBD1 or TRBD2 (5 bases each). Germline V gives CDR1 SQVTM, CDR2 ANQGSEA. The CDR3 length is 14 residues. The CDR3 reads CSILGPGPSGALFF. The CDR3 bases are TGCAGCATCCTCGGTCCGGGACCCTCCGGGGCGCTGTTTTTT.

A remark on this clonotype: The CDR3 end shows no conserved phenylalanine or tryptophan, and so a read error is likely. The CDR3 sequence is CASSSQGEIQYL. CDR3 DNA sequence: TGTGCCAGCAGCTCCCAGGGGGAGATCCAGTACCTC. The J gene is TRBJ2-5, the V gene TRBV6-5; the match to TRBD1 covers 7 bases. The CDR3 extends over 12 amino acids. Germline V gene lookup returns CDR1 MNHEY and CDR2 SVGAGI.

In the case of this clonotype: Since the CDR3 does not end with the conserved phenylalanine or tryptophan, this likely comes from a read error. The DNA is omitted, as the CDR3 cannot be located on it reliably, and the CDR3 follows TCRdb's listing. V and J are TRBV28 and TRBJ2-1; whether TRBD2, the table's D call, matches the DNA was not checked. CDR1 is MDHEN, CDR2 SYDVKM, per germline. The CDR3 is 15 amino acids long, termini counted. The CDR3 is CASSLGSGFYNEQIL.

In its sample, this clonotype was seen many times. This may be a read error, as it is one base from a much larger clone. The chain couples TRBV6-1 to TRBJ1-1; 8 bases are shared with TRBD1. Losses at the gene ends were 10 bases for V and 0 bases for J; bases not matched to a gene: 1. Germline CDR1 and CDR2: MNHNS and SASEGT. CDR3 size: 12 residues. The CDR3 DNA is TGTGCCACACAGGGGGTGAACACTGAAGCTTTCTTT. It specifies CATQGVNTEAFF.

The V gene is TRBV29-1, the J gene TRBJ2-5; D is possibly TRBD1 or TRBD2 (5 bases each). TRBJ2-1 explains the end of the DNA better; the J call may be wrong. CDR1 SQVTM and CDR2 ANQGSEA come from the germline V gene. The CDR3 extends over 14 amino acids. The CDR3 DNA is TGCAGCTGCCACGTCGGGACGGGGCAAGAGACCCAGTTCTTC. Translation: CSCHVGTGQETQFF.

Remarks on this clonotype: The junction differs from germline at one of its ends, possibly a read error. V gene TRBV29-1 combines with J gene TRBJ1-1; D is unclear. Germline loops: CDR1 SQVTM, CDR2 ANQGSEA. The CDR3 loop spans 15 amino acids. The CDR3 loop reads CSVAPAWRKNTGAFF. The CDR3 bases are TGCAGCGTTGCCCCGGCATGGAGAAAGAACACTGGAGCTTTCTTT. Full variable domain (missing parts from reference TRBV29-1 and TRBJ1-1): SAVISQKPSRDICQRGTSLTIQCQVDSQVTMMFWYRQQPGQSLTLIATANQGSEATYESGFVIDKFPISRPNLTFSTLTVSNMSPEDSSIYLCSVAPAWRKNTGAFFGQGTRLTVV.

With respect to this clonotype: An end of the junction differs from the germline gene, which may be a read error. The genes are TRBV6-1 and TRBJ2-7; 10 bases map to TRBD1. CDR1 is MNHNS and CDR2 is SASEGT in the germline V gene. CDR3 length: 13 residues. CDR3 residues: CASSGQGADEHYF. The CDR3, as DNA: TGTGCCAGCAGTGGACAGGGGGCGGACGAGCACTACTTC.

On this clonotype itself: The junction differs from germline at one of its ends, possibly a read error. The chain carries TRBV5-1 and TRBJ1-1; D possibly corresponds to TRBD1 (6 bases). The CDR3 is made up of 16 amino acids. Germline V gene data show CDR1 as SGHRS and CDR2 as YFSETQ. For the CDR3, the DNA is TGCGCCAGCCACCCCGGACAGAATGAAATGAACACTGAACCTTTCTTT. Protein sequence: CASHPGQNEMNTEPFF.

Notes on this clonotype: Given the absence of the conserved phenylalanine or tryptophan at the CDR3 end, a read error is likely. It is unclear where the CDR3 begins or ends on the DNA, so no DNA is shown, and the CDR3 is as TCRdb lists it. This chain links TRBV12-3 or TRBV12-4 with TRBJ2-5. The CDR3 region is 10 residues in length, termini included. The CDR3 reads CASSWETHYL.

In the case of this clonotype: Because it lacks the conserved phenylalanine or tryptophan at the end, this CDR3 is likely a read error. The rearrangement joins TRBV28 to TRBJ1-1, with a tentative D call TRBD1 (5 bases). This CDR3 is 11 amino acids long. Per the germline V gene, CDR1 is MDHEN and CDR2 is SYDVKM. CDR3: CANSFQGAAFL. CDR3 DNA sequence: TGTGCCAACAGTTTTCAGGGTGCGGCTTTCTTA.

This clonotype was seen at least ten times. At one end, the junction sequence differs from germline, possibly due to a read error. The V call is TRBV7-9, the J call TRBJ1-2, with D unresolved. The length of the CDR3 is 10 residues. CDR1 is SEHNR, CDR2 FQNEAQ, per germline (reference sequence). CDR3 in amino acids: CASSLLASPF. The CDR3 DNA reads TGTGCCAGCAGCTTACTCGCCTCGCCCTTC.

As concerns this clonotype: The missing conserved phenylalanine or tryptophan at the end of this CDR3 makes a read error likely. The chain combines TRBV11-2 with TRBJ2-7, with D possibly matching TRBD1 (5 bases). Germline V CDR1 and CDR2: SGHAT, FQNNGV. The CDR3 is 15 residues long. V was cut by 2 bases and J by 5 bases, with 16 bases left in between. CDR3 residues: CASSLRWTWEDEQYI. In DNA, the CDR3 is TGTGCCAGCAGCTTACGATGGACATGGGAAGACGAGCAGTACATA.

In regard to this clonotype: One end of the junction does not line up with germline, which may come from a read error. The chain uses TRBV4-2 and TRBJ1-1; D is unresolved. The CDR3 consists of 11 residues. Germline values: CDR1 LGHNA, CDR2 YNFKEQ. The CDR3 DNA reads TGTGCCAGTAGCCCAGGAATAGAAGCTTCCTTT. This encodes CASSPGIEASF.

On this clonotype: A read error may produce the germline difference seen at one junction end. The chain combines TRBV6-5 with TRBJ2-1, with 11 bases that match TRBD2. This CDR3 has 16 amino acids. Germline assignment: CDR1 MNHEY and CDR2 SVGAGI. The CDR3 reads CVSSPILAGGPGEQFF. The DNA for the CDR3 is TGTGTCAGCAGTCCTATCCTAGCGGGAGGCCCTGGTGAGCAGTTCTTC.